The 30 T cell receptor beta chains below come from one sample, sequenced in a study of T cell repertoires in cytomegalovirus infection. TCRdb called the reads again in MiXCR, with one record for every CDR3 protein. The sample contains 200,000 to 250,000 distinct CDR3 sequences, roughly 22% of which appear only once. The sequencing sample was made of CD8+ T cells from PBMCs. Receptors were obtained from a human donor in good health (CMV status not recorded). Some clones in this sample may be carry-over from other donors' samples.

V usage is TRBV4-1 and J usage is TRBJ1-5; D ambiguous. The CDR3 is made up of 14 amino acids. The germline V gene encodes CDR1 MGHRA and CDR2 YSYEKL. Trimming pared 4 bases from V and 1 base from J, leaving 8 bases between. Here the CDR3 reads CASSPPDSNQPQHF. The CDR3 nucleotides read TGCGCCAGCAGCCCTCCTGACAGCAATCAGCCCCAGCATTTT.

The chain links TRBV10-3 to TRBJ2-1; perhaps D is TRBD1 or TRBD2 (5 bases each). This CDR3 region has 15 residues. V lost 3 bases to trimming and J lost 2 bases, with 11 bases between them. Germline V gene lookup returns CDR1 ENHRY and CDR2 SYGVKD. CDR3 amino acids: CAISDEGSPYNEQFF. CDR3 in DNA: TGTGCCATCAGTGATGAGGGGAGTCCCTACAATGAGCAGTTCTTC.

This clonotype came up many times. The chain recombines TRBV7-8 with TRBJ2-3, with D perhaps matching TRBD2 (5 bases). CDR3 length: 14 amino acids. Germline CDR1 reads SGHVS; CDR2 reads FQNEAQ. V gave up 5 bases and J gave up 4 bases, with 13 bases separating them. The CDR3 spells CASSPTGDPDTQYF. In nucleotides, the CDR3 is TGTGCCAGCAGCCCGACCGGGGATCCAGATACGCAGTATTTT.

The sample holds many counts of this clonotype. The chain has TRBV12-3 or TRBV12-4 and TRBJ1-5, with D uncertain. This CDR3 is built from 13 residues. V was pared by 4 bases and J by 4 bases, with 8 bases between. CDR3 sequence: CASSSGGNQPQHF. DNA for the CDR3: TGTGCCAGCAGTTCAGGCGGTAATCAGCCCCAGCATTTT.

This clonotype has at least ten counts. The V call is TRBV28, the J call TRBJ2-5; a possible D gene is TRBD2 (9 bases). The V gene lost 6 bases and the J gene lost 1 base, with 24 bases spanning the gap. Germline-derived CDR1 and CDR2 are MDHEN and SYDVKM. This CDR3 has 18 amino acids. Here the CDR3 DNA reads TGTGCCAGCAGAGAACCGGGACAGGCGGGAGGGCTCCAAGAGACCCAGTACTTC. Translated, it gives CASREPGQAGGLQETQYF.

Only a few counts were recorded for this clonotype. The CDR3: CASSFAGGGEAFF. Written as DNA, the CDR3 is TGTGCCAGCAGTTTCGCCGGAGGGGGTGAAGCTTTCTTT. The chain carries TRBV28 and TRBJ1-1, with D maybe TRBD1 (6 bases). V lost 3 bases, J lost 7 bases, and 12 bases lay in between. This CDR3 is 13 amino acids long. Germline V CDR1 and CDR2: MDHEN, SYDVKM.

This chain links TRBV7-2 with TRBJ2-7; D is undetermined. The CDR3 loop spans 13 amino acids. Germline lookup yields CDR1 SGHTA and CDR2 FQGNSA. The ends were cut back, 2 bases at V and 5 bases at J, with 10 bases in the middle. CDR3 nucleotide sequence: TGTGCCAGCAGCTTACATGCCCTGAACGAGCAGTACTTC. This encodes CASSLHALNEQYF.

The sample holds many counts of this clonotype. V gene TRBV7-9 combines with J gene TRBJ1-1; D might be TRBD1 (5 bases). CDR1 is SEHNR, CDR2 FQNEAQ, per germline (reference sequence). CDR3 length: 12 residues. V was pared by 5 bases and J by 5 bases, with 9 bases between. The CDR3 sequence is CASSGGGTEAFF. For the CDR3, the DNA is TGTGCCAGCAGCGGGGGAGGAACTGAAGCTTTCTTT.

This clonotype was seen at least ten times. This chain uses TRBV4-1 with TRBJ2-3, with D hard to call. Germline CDR1 is MGHRA and CDR2 is YSYEKL. Trimming removed 4 bases at V and 1 base at J, with 9 bases between. This CDR3 contains 14 residues. The DNA of the CDR3 is TGCGCCAGCAGCCTTGGGTTTGGCACAGATACGCAGTATTTT. This codes for CASSLGFGTDTQYF.

This chain connects TRBV5-4 to TRBJ2-2, with D unresolved. V was cut by 4 bases and J by 5 bases, with 12 bases left in between. The CDR3 has 14 amino acids. CDR1 is SGHNT and CDR2 is YYREEE in the germline V gene (reference sequence). In nucleotides, the CDR3 is TGTGCCAGCAGCCCGGAACTGGGGACCGGGGAGCTGTTTTTT. Protein: CASSPELGTGELFF.

This clonotype was counted ten times or more. The CDR3 region has the DNA TGTGCCAGCAGCTTAGAACAGGGCTATGAGCAGTTCTTC. It is translated as CASSLEQGYEQFF. This rearrangement joins TRBV7-6 to TRBJ2-1; TRBD1 is a possible D gene (6 bases). Per the germline V gene, CDR1 is SGHVS and CDR2 is FNYEAQ. The CDR3 has 13 residues. V dropped 1 base and J dropped 8 bases, with 9 bases sitting between them.

This clonotype was detected only a few times. V usage is TRBV10-3 and J usage is TRBJ1-6; a possible D gene is TRBD1 (6 bases). Per the germline V gene, CDR1 is ENHRY and CDR2 is SYGVKD. CDR3 length equals 15 residues. Between the trimmed V and J ends, which lost 3 bases and 6 bases, there was a span of 12 bases. Here the CDR3 reads CAISDGDRINSPLHF. CDR3 nucleotides: TGTGCCATCAGTGATGGAGACAGGATTAATTCACCCCTCCACTTT.

The chain combines TRBV2 with TRBJ1-1; 11 bases map to TRBD1. Germline CDR1 is SNHLY and CDR2 is FYNNEI. Unmatched junction bases numbered 10, after V lost 7 bases and J lost 6 bases. The CDR3 has 15 residues. The CDR3 reads CASTRSGQGVSEAFF. The CDR3, as DNA: TGTGCCAGCACCAGGTCGGGACAGGGGGTGTCTGAAGCTTTCTTT.

This chain links TRBV4-2 with TRBJ1-5; 8 nucleotides match TRBD1. V trimming: 3 bases; J trimming: 2 bases; junction bases outside the gene matches: 3. Germline V gene lookup returns CDR1 LGHNA and CDR2 YNFKEQ. The CDR3 runs to 15 residues. The CDR3 loop reads CASSQTGQGNQPQHF. The CDR3 nucleotides are TGTGCCAGCAGCCAGACGGGACAGGGCAATCAGCCCCAGCATTTT.

Comments on this clonotype: A read error may explain this, as a much larger clone is one base away. The rearrangement links TRBV7-2 to TRBJ1-2; TRBD1 agrees at 7 bases. This CDR3 is 15 amino acids long. From germline, CDR1 is SGHTA and CDR2 FQGNSA. In DNA form, the CDR3 reads TGTGCCAGCAGCTCCCGCCAGGGGGAGTTCTATGGCTACAGCTTC. It translates to CASSSRQGEFYGYSF.

This clonotype showed up just a few times. The rearrangement joins TRBV20-1 to TRBJ1-1, with a tentative D call TRBD1 (6 bases). Germline CDR1 and CDR2: DFQATT and SNEGSKA (reference sequence). V was clipped by 3 bases and J by 2 bases, with 13 bases between them. This CDR3 is 14 amino acids long. CDR3 bases: TGCAGTGCTAGTCCCCCGGACAGAAACACTGAAGCTTTCTTT. It yields the protein CSASPPDRNTEAFF.

V gene TRBV19 combines with J gene TRBJ2-1; 10 bases match TRBD2. Germline values: CDR1 LNHDA, CDR2 SQIVND (reference sequence). Trimming took 5 bases from V and 3 from J; bases not matched to a gene: 10. This CDR3 region has 17 residues. The CDR3 bases are TGTGCCAGTAGTCCCTTGGCTAGCGGGGGAAACTACAATGAGCAGTTCTTC. Its translation: CASSPLASGGNYNEQFF.

This clonotype was seen a few times. V and J are TRBV5-5 and TRBJ2-3; 9 nucleotides line up with TRBD1. This CDR3 has 18 residues. Unmatched junction bases numbered 12, after V lost 0 bases and J lost 4 bases. CDR1 is SGHKS, CDR2 YYEKEE, per germline (reference sequence). The CDR3 region is CASSLGTFGTGPPDTQYF. In nucleotides, the CDR3 is TGTGCCAGCAGCTTGGGGACCTTCGGGACAGGGCCTCCAGATACGCAGTATTTT.

To note about this clonotype: It is likely a read error: a sequence one base away is far more abundant. The chain has TRBV19 and TRBJ2-7; the D gene could be TRBD1 or TRBD2 (5 bases each). The germline V and J ends were trimmed by 10 bases and 2 bases, with 15 bases remaining between them. The CDR3 spans 13 residues. The germline CDR1 and CDR2 sequences are LNHDA and SQIVND (reference sequence). Written as DNA, the CDR3 is TGTGCCAACTCTCAGGGACCCACCTACGAGCAGTACTTC. Protein product: CANSQGPTYEQYF.

This clonotype showed up just a few times. This chain joins TRBV27 and TRBJ2-1; D is uncertain. This CDR3 is built from 13 residues. Germline values: CDR1 MNHEY, CDR2 SMNVEV (reference sequence). Trimming stripped 5 bases from V and 4 bases from J, with 9 bases between. For the CDR3, the DNA is TGTGCCAGCAGTCCCACAAAGTACAATGAGCAGTTCTTC. Protein: CASSPTKYNEQFF.

CDR3 amino acids: CASSPTRGPLNSPLHF. CDR3 bases: TGTGCCAGCAGCCCTACCCGGGGTCCCCTAAATTCACCCCTCCACTTT. The chain recombines TRBV28 with TRBJ1-6, with D unresolved. Germline V gene sequence: CDR1 MDHEN, CDR2 SYDVKM. V was trimmed by 6 bases and J by 7 bases, leaving 19 bases between them. The CDR3 extends over 16 amino acids.

The gene calls are TRBV2 and TRBJ1-1, with D unclear. Looked up from germline, CDR1 is SNHLY and CDR2 is FYNNEI. V shed 5 bases and J shed 5 bases, with 15 bases lying between them. This CDR3 is 14 amino acids long. The DNA for the CDR3 is TGTGCCAGCAGTCGAGGGTCGACGTGGACTGAAGCTTTCTTT. It specifies CASSRGSTWTEAFF.

This clonotype turned up a few times. The chain carries TRBV12-3 or TRBV12-4 and TRBJ1-1; D call uncertain. The V end lost 0 bases, the J end lost 6 bases, and 20 bases lay between the germline ends. This CDR3 spans 17 amino acids. In nucleotides, the CDR3 is TGTGCCAGCAGTTTAGCGCCAAGGTTCCAGGAGATGCCTGAAGCTTTCTTT. Residues: CASSLAPRFQEMPEAFF.

The chain uses TRBV20-1 and TRBJ1-2; D unclear. Between the trimmed V and J ends, which lost 5 bases and 3 bases, there was a span of 19 bases. Germline CDR1 reads DFQATT; CDR2 reads SNEGSKA (reference sequence). The CDR3 extends over 15 amino acids. CDR3: CSALSGGDVHYGYTF. CDR3 in DNA: TGCAGTGCTTTAAGTGGTGGCGACGTTCACTATGGCTACACCTTC.

V and J are TRBV5-1 and TRBJ1-1; TRBD1 aligns across 10 bases. Germline V gene data show CDR1 as SGHRS and CDR2 as YFSETQ. After removal of 4 bases from V and 0 bases from J, the junction contained 3 bases not matched to a gene. The CDR3 length is 15 residues. The CDR3 nucleotides are TGCGCCAGCAGCGGGGACAGGGGATTGAACACTGAAGCTTTCTTT. This codes for CASSGDRGLNTEAFF.

This clonotype was seen at least ten times. The chain combines TRBV28 with TRBJ1-2; 7 bases are shared with TRBD1. The trim removed 6 bases at V and 8 bases at J, leaving 12 bases unmatched. Germline V gives CDR1 MDHEN, CDR2 SYDVKM. This CDR3 is built from 14 residues. The CDR3 spells CASSLWRTGEGYTF. In nucleotides, the CDR3 is TGTGCCAGCAGCTTGTGGAGGACAGGAGAAGGCTACACCTTC.

There are a few counts of this clonotype. This chain joins TRBV20-1 and TRBJ2-1; D is tentatively TRBD1 or TRBD2 (6 bases each). Germline CDR1 DFQATT, CDR2 SNEGSKA (reference sequence). The CDR3 spans 16 residues. The V end was cut by 0 bases, the J end by 0 bases, with 12 bases between. The CDR3 nucleotides are TGCAGTGCTAGAGATCAGGAGGGGGGCTCCTACAATGAGCAGTTCTTC. This gives the protein CSARDQEGGSYNEQFF.

The sample holds many counts of this clonotype. The rearrangement uses TRBV7-2 and TRBJ2-3; D unclear. V shed 1 base and J shed 1 base, with 12 bases lying between them. The CDR3 contains 16 residues. Germline V lookup: CDR1 SGHTA, CDR2 FQGNSA. CDR3 sequence reads: CASSLGLTWGTDTQYF. CDR3 in DNA: TGTGCCAGCAGCTTAGGGCTAACTTGGGGCACAGATACGCAGTATTTT.

This clonotype was recorded at least ten times. This chain uses TRBV6-1 with TRBJ2-1; tentatively, D is TRBD2 (6 bases). With 6 bases removed from V and 1 base from J, the gap between germline ends came to 10 bases. Germline CDR1 is MNHNS and CDR2 is SASEGT. This CDR3 contains 14 residues. The CDR3: CASREGISYNEQFF. In DNA, the CDR3 is TGTGCCAGCAGGGAGGGGATTTCCTACAATGAGCAGTTCTTC.

This clonotype was counted many times. V gene TRBV7-6 combines with J gene TRBJ2-2, with D uncertain. The CDR3 consists of 12 residues. The V end lost 8 bases, the J end lost 5 bases, and 9 bases lay between the germline ends. Germline values: CDR1 SGHVS, CDR2 FNYEAQ. CDR3 sequence: CASEAATGELFF. The DNA of the CDR3 is TGTGCCAGCGAGGCGGCAACCGGGGAGCTGTTTTTT.